The present TCR beta chain was sequenced within a study of blood T cell repertoires in COVID-19. Study at large: The United States, Italy and Spain were the sources of the acute and convalescent COVID-19 samples. T cells, B-cell-depleted T cells, or PBMCs supplied cDNA or gDNA.

Per the authors' pipeline: Amplification of reference gene primers was used by the study to estimate nucleated cell counts. The protocol was immunoSEQ multiplex PCR, while the TCRdb copy is restricted to in-frame clones and leaves out a portion. The DNA gave D and trimming, while V, J and clone size come from that table. The sample has roughly 260,000 clones; 82% are singletons. Germline values: CDR1 GTSNPN, CDR2 SVGIG (reference sequence). The CDR3 loop spans 18 amino acids. The junction had 8 bases not matched to a gene; V was cut back by 3 bases and J by 0 bases. Sample: peripheral blood. The chain uses TRBV30 and TRBJ2-6, with TRBD1 matching 10 bases. The receptor was isolated from a woman aged 70-85 years with acute or convalescent COVID-19. The CDR3 spells CAWRPGTGDFSGANVLTF. CDR3 nucleotides: TGTGCCTGGAGACCCGGGACAGGGGATTTCTCTGGGGCCAACGTCCTGACTTTC.